A selection of T cell receptor beta chains follows, all from one sample in a study of blood T cell repertoires in COVID-19. Sequencing was performed with immunoSEQ multiplex PCR; in TCRdb, only in-frame clones are kept and a portion is missing. The table has 300,000 or so clones, more than 70% seen once; the top ten hold roughly 6.9%. Sequencing was performed on peripheral blood. Receptors originate from a woman aged 30 to 39 who had recovered from COVID-19. Each CDR3 is given with its conserved first and last residue. D genes are given only for firm matches. Not all rows give a size; the values are once, few, many and, for expanded clones, a class.

clone_size,j_call,d_call,v_call,cdr3_aa,cdr3_nt
-,TRBJ2-2,TRBD1,TRBV19,CASSLQGAGELFF,TGTGCCAGTAGTCTCCAGGGGGCCGGGGAGCTGTTTTTT
-,TRBJ1-4,-,TRBV30,CAWSRGGANEKLFF,TGTGCCTGGAGTAGGGGGGGTGCTAATGAAAAACTGTTTTTT
once,TRBJ2-3,-,TRBV28,CASSAEFGTSTDTQYF,TGTGCCAGCAGTGCGGAGTTCGGGACTAGCACAGATACGCAGTATTTT
-,TRBJ1-6,TRBD1,TRBV18,CASSPLGQGLSYNSPLHF,TGTGCCAGCTCCCCACTGGGACAGGGGTTGTCCTATAATTCACCCCTCCACTTT
-,TRBJ1-4,-,TRBV19,CASRPRATNEKLFF,TGTGCCAGTAGACCCAGGGCAACTAATGAAAAACTGTTTTTT
once,TRBJ1-5,TRBD1,TRBV10-3,CAIRDRDDQPQHF,TGTGCCATCAGGGACAGGGACGATCAGCCCCAGCATTTT
-,TRBJ1-2,-,TRBV28,CASSFPGVNYGYTF,TGTGCCAGCAGTTTTCCGGGAGTTAACTATGGCTACACCTTC
-,TRBJ1-5,-,TRBV28,CASSPPDMGPQPQHF,TGTGCCAGCAGCCCCCCTGACATGGGTCCTCAGCCCCAGCATTTT
-,TRBJ1-6,-,TRBV6-2/TRBV6-3,CASSQGAGPRSPLHF,TGTGCCAGCAGCCAAGGGGCCGGCCCTAGATCACCCCTCCACTTT
-,TRBJ2-7,-,TRBV6-2/TRBV6-3,CASSYSTGSHEQYF,TGTGCCAGCAGTTACTCTACAGGGTCCCACGAGCAGTACTTC
-,TRBJ1-3,-,TRBV5-1,CASSLVASSGNTIYF,TGCGCCAGCAGCTTGGTGGCAAGCTCTGGAAACACCATATATTTT
-,TRBJ1-2,-,TRBV19,CASSIRDWANYGYTF,TGTGCCAGTAGTATCCGGGACTGGGCTAACTATGGCTACACCTTC
-,TRBJ2-7,TRBD2,TRBV2,CASNGGIGNPYEQYF,TGTGCCAGCAACGGGGGGATCGGGAACCCCTACGAGCAGTACTTC
-,TRBJ2-7,-,TRBV21-1,CASSPKGLAGGLHYEEQYF,TGTGCCAGCAGCCCCAAGGGACTAGCGGGGGGGCTACACTACGAGGAGCAGTACTTC
-,TRBJ1-1,-,TRBV7-3,CASSSGHNTEAFF,TGTGCCAGCAGCTCGGGACACAACACTGAAGCTTTCTTT
-,TRBJ2-5,-,TRBV7-9,CASSLEGEETQYF,TGTGCCAGCAGCCTTGAAGGGGAAGAGACCCAGTACTTC
-,TRBJ2-3,TRBD1,TRBV5-5,CASTETGVRTDTQYF,TGTGCCAGCACCGAGACAGGGGTTCGCACAGATACGCAGTATTTT
-,TRBJ2-7,TRBD2,TRBV30,CAWRGSGAPYEQYF,TGTGCCTGGAGGGGTAGCGGGGCGCCCTACGAGCAGTACTTC
-,TRBJ2-3,TRBD2,TRBV4-1,CASSQDPAGGPNTQYF,TGCGCCAGCAGCCAAGATCCAGCGGGGGGGCCGAATACGCAGTATTTT
-,TRBJ2-2,-,TRBV19,CASSMGGDTGELFF,TGTGCCAGTAGTATGGGAGGCGACACCGGGGAGCTGTTTTTT
-,TRBJ2-1,TRBD2,TRBV4-3,CASSQGGLALFF,TGCGCCAGCAGCCAAGGGGGACTAGCTTTGTTCTTC
-,TRBJ1-2,-,TRBV28,CASSLRPPAGRGGYTF,TGTGCCAGCAGTTTAAGGCCCCCGGCAGGTCGGGGGGGCTACACCTTC
-,TRBJ2-1,TRBD2,TRBV9,CASSVDPGGSGLEQFF,TGTGCCAGCAGCGTGGACCCGGGGGGGAGCGGACTTGAGCAGTTCTTC
-,TRBJ1-2,-,TRBV2,CASSEGDGYTF,TGTGCCAGCAGTGAGGGCGATGGCTACACCTTC
-,TRBJ1-2,-,TRBV10-3,CAIPRQDNYGYTF,TGTGCCATCCCTCGACAGGATAACTATGGCTACACCTTC
-,TRBJ2-5,TRBD2,TRBV9,CASSVEGLAQETQYF,TGTGCCAGCAGCGTAGAGGGACTAGCCCAAGAGACCCAGTACTTC
-,TRBJ2-2,TRBD1,TRBV19,CASNSRDRDMAGELFF,TGTGCCAGTAACAGCCGGGACAGGGATATGGCCGGGGAGCTGTTTTTT
-,TRBJ1-2,TRBD1,TRBV15,CATSRDRGYGYTF,TGTGCCACTAGCCGGGACAGGGGCTATGGCTACACCTTC
-,TRBJ2-2,TRBD2,TRBV19,CASSASGGYGELFF,TGTGCCAGTAGCGCTAGCGGGGGGTACGGGGAGCTGTTTTTT
-,TRBJ2-1,TRBD1,TRBV28,CASSLFQGANEQFF,TGTGCCAGCAGTTTATTTCAGGGGGCGAATGAGCAGTTCTTC
-,TRBJ1-6,-,TRBV3-1/TRBV3-2,CASSQSGVSPLHF,TGTGCCAGCAGCCAATCCGGGGTCTCACCCCTCCACTTT
-,TRBJ1-1,-,TRBV28,CASKRLDDGAEAFF,TGTGCCAGCAAGAGACTGGATGACGGGGCTGAAGCTTTCTTT
-,TRBJ1-1,TRBD1,TRBV30,CAWRGRGQTEAFF,TGTGCCTGGAGGGGCAGGGGGCAGACTGAAGCTTTCTTT
-,TRBJ2-2,-,TRBV7-2,CASSLVLPSSAGELFF,TGTGCCAGCAGCTTAGTGCTGCCTAGTAGCGCCGGGGAGCTGTTTTTT
-,TRBJ1-5,TRBD1,TRBV11-2,CASSFRQGQPQHF,TGTGCCAGCAGCTTCCGACAGGGTCAGCCCCAGCATTTT
few,TRBJ1-6,TRBD1,TRBV5-6,CASSPPGSTGASPLHF,TGTGCCAGCAGCCCACCCGGCTCGACAGGGGCTTCACCCCTCCACTTT
-,TRBJ1-5,-,TRBV21-1,CASSSGQNSNQPQHF,TGTGCCAGCAGTTCGGGACAGAATAGCAATCAGCCCCAGCATTTT
-,TRBJ1-1,-,TRBV2,CASSPHQTEAFF,TGTGCCAGCAGCCCACACCAAACTGAAGCTTTCTTT
once,TRBJ2-1,-,TRBV5-1,CASSGESWSHEQFF,TGCGCCAGCAGCGGAGAGTCTTGGTCCCATGAGCAGTTCTTC
-,TRBJ2-2,-,TRBV24-1,CATEGGNTGELFF,TGTGCCACGGAAGGGGGGAACACCGGGGAGCTGTTTTTT
-,TRBJ2-5,TRBD1,TRBV2,CASSWDRAGETQYF,TGTGCCAGCTCTTGGGACAGGGCGGGAGAGACCCAGTACTTC
-,TRBJ1-6,TRBD1,TRBV9,CASSVGSGQYNSPLHF,TGTGCCAGCAGCGTAGGATCGGGACAGTATAATTCACCCCTCCACTTT
-,TRBJ2-2,TRBD1,TRBV19,CASSTRDSWLGELFF,TGTGCCAGTAGTACCCGGGACAGCTGGTTAGGGGAGCTGTTTTTT
-,TRBJ1-5,-,TRBV6-2/TRBV6-3,CASSYFLGGKQNQPQHF,TGTGCCAGCAGTTACTTTCTCGGGGGGAAACAAAATCAGCCCCAGCATTTT
once,TRBJ1-2,-,TRBV18,CASSPRQAEGYTF,TGTGCCAGCTCACCACGGCAGGCTGAGGGCTACACCTTC
-,TRBJ1-5,-,TRBV7-2,CASSLAREQPQHF,TGTGCCAGCAGCTTAGCCAGGGAACAGCCCCAGCATTTT
-,TRBJ1-1,TRBD1,TRBV7-9,CASTKQGVPNTEAFF,TGTGCCAGCACCAAACAGGGGGTCCCGAACACTGAAGCTTTCTTT
-,TRBJ1-1,-,TRBV30,CAWSVLGRGTEAFF,TGTGCCTGGAGTGTACTGGGAAGGGGCACTGAAGCTTTCTTT
-,TRBJ1-2,-,TRBV19,CASSSHTGNYGYTF,TGTGCCAGTAGTTCCCACACAGGGAACTATGGCTACACCTTC
-,TRBJ2-1,-,TRBV5-4,CASSLDISPYNEQFF,TGTGCCAGCAGCTTGGATATAAGCCCCTACAATGAGCAGTTCTTC
-,TRBJ2-1,-,TRBV4-2,CASSQDRVTAEFF,TGTGCCAGCAGCCAAGATAGGGTCACAGCGGAGTTCTTC
-,TRBJ1-1,-,TRBV12-3/TRBV12-4,CASSLGGNTEAFF,TGTGCCAGCAGTTTAGGAGGGAACACTGAAGCTTTCTTT
-,TRBJ2-1,TRBD1,TRBV9,CASSVVGQGYNEQFF,TGTGCCAGCAGCGTAGTGGGACAGGGCTACAATGAGCAGTTCTTC
-,TRBJ2-7,TRBD2,TRBV10-2,CASSGRGGPKNSFDEQYF,TGCGCCAGCAGTGGGAGGGGAGGGCCTAAAAACAGCTTCGACGAGCAGTACTTC
-,TRBJ1-6,-,TRBV6-4,CASSRTPDDSPLHF,TGTGCCAGCAGTAGAACCCCAGATGATTCACCCCTCCACTTT
-,TRBJ1-5,TRBD1,TRBV19,CASWDRANSNQPQHF,TGTGCCAGTTGGGACAGGGCAAATAGCAATCAGCCCCAGCATTTT
-,TRBJ2-1,-,TRBV2,CASTGPYNEQFF,TGTGCCAGCACAGGGCCCTACAATGAGCAGTTCTTC